The rows below give T cell receptor beta chains drawn from one sample of a study of breast tumors, draining lymph nodes, adjacent tissues. One entry per CDR3 protein, called by TCRdb with MiXCR from the multiplex PCR reads. The sample shows 70,000 or so distinct CDR3 sequences, roughly two fifths of them seen only once. The material sequenced was breast tumor tissue. The receptors were sampled from a female donor with breast cancer. Some clones in this sample may be carry-over from other donors' samples. The CDR3 runs from the conserved cysteine through the conserved F or W.

TRBV6-2/TRBV6-3	TRBJ2-1	CASSHLGNEQFF
TRBV9	TRBJ1-5	CASSGSAPGGNQPQHF
TRBV9	TRBJ2-5	CVSSAASGSPETPYF
TRBV20-1	TRBJ2-7	CSANRDRGYAQYF
TRBV5-6	TRBJ1-1	CASSLTMGQTEAFF
TRBV20-1	TRBJ1-1	CSAYAPSTGNTEAFF
TRBV7-2	TRBJ2-5	CASSFGQARETQYF
TRBV2	TRBJ2-1	CASVEVAGGPSYNEQFF
TRBV7-8	TRBJ1-5	CASSSGPSNQPQHF
TRBV7-9	TRBJ1-2	CASSLIGGVDGYTF
TRBV10-2	TRBJ1-2	CASSESIQSGGNYGYTF